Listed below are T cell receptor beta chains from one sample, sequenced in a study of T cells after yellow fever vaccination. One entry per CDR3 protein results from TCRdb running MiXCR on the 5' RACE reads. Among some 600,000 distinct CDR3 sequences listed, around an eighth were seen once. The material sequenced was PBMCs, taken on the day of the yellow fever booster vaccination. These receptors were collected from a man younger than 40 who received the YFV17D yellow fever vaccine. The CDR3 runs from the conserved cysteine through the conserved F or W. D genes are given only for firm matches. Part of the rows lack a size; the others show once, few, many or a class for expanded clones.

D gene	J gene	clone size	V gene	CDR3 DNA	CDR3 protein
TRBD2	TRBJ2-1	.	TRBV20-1	TGCAGTGCGACCGGACTAGCGGGAGTCTCCGCCTACAATGAGCAGTTCTTC	CSATGLAGVSAYNEQFF
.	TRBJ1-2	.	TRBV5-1	TGCGCCAGCAGCTTGAATAGGGGACCAGCTAACTATGGCTACACCTTC	CASSLNRGPANYGYTF
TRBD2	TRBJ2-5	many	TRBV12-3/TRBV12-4	TGTGCCAGCAGCTTACTGGGACTAGCGGGAGGCCCGGGGACCCAGTACTTC	CASSLLGLAGGPGTQYF
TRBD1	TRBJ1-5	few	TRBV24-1	TGTGCCACCGGACAGGTACCAGTCCGGGGGCCCCAGCATTTT	CATGQVPVRGPQHF
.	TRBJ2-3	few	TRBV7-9	TGTGCCAGCAGCATTACCGACAGCACAGATACGCAGTATTTT	CASSITDSTDTQYF
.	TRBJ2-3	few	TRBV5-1	TGCGCCAGCACTCTTTTGGGTAGCACAGATACGCAGTATTTT	CASTLLGSTDTQYF
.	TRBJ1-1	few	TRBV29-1	TGCAGCGTTGATCCCCGGAACACTGAAGCTTTCTTT	CSVDPRNTEAFF
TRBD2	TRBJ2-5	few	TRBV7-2	TGTGCCAGCAGCTTAGGCGCTAGCGGGCTTGAGACCCAGTACTTC	CASSLGASGLETQYF
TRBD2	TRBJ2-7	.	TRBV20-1	TGCAGTGCTAAGGGCTTGGGACTAACCTACGAGCAGTACTTC	CSAKGLGLTYEQYF
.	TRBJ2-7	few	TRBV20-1	TGCAGTGCGAGCCGGGACAACTACGAGCAGTACTTC	CSASRDNYEQYF
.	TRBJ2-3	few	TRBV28	TGTGCCAGCAGTCCCATCAGAGGGGTGAAGGCAGATACGCAGTATTTT	CASSPIRGVKADTQYF
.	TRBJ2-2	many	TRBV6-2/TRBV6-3	TGTGCCAGCAGTTACTCAACGGTTAACACCGGGGAGCTGTTTTTT	CASSYSTVNTGELFF
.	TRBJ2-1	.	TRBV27	TGTGCCAGCAGTATCGCAGGACAGGAGCAGTTCTTC	CASSIAGQEQFF
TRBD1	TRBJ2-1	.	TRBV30	TGTGCCTGGAGTGCCGACAGGGTAGGAGTCAATGAGCAGTTCTTC	CAWSADRVGVNEQFF
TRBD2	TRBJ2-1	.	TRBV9	TGTGCCAGCAGCGTAGAACTAGCGGGAGCCAATGAGCAGTTCTTC	CASSVELAGANEQFF
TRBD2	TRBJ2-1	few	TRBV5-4	TGTGCCAGCAGCTTGGTAGCGGGAGGAAACGATGAGCAGTTCTTC	CASSLVAGGNDEQFF
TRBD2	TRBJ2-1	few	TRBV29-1	TGCAGTGTTACTAGCGACGGCCCCTATCTGTTCTTC	CSVTSDGPYLFF
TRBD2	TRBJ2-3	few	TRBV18	TGTGCCAGCTCCATAGCGGGTGGAAACCAGGATACGCAGTATTTT	CASSIAGGNQDTQYF
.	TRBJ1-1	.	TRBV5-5	TGTGCCAGCAGCTTGGAACCGACAGAGAACACTGAAGCTTTCTTT	CASSLEPTENTEAFF
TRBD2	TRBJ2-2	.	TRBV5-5	TGTGCCAGCAGGACTAGCGGGTCCACCGGGGAGCTGTTTTTT	CASRTSGSTGELFF
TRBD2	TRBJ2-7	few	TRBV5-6	TGTGCCAGCAGCCTCCCCCTAGCGGGAAGCTCCTACGAGCAGTACTTC	CASSLPLAGSSYEQYF
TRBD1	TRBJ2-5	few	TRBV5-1	TGCGCCAGCAGCTTGGCGGTGACAGGGAATGCCCAATCGACCCAGTACTTC	CASSLAVTGNAQSTQYF
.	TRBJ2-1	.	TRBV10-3	TGTGCCATCAAGGGGGGAACGGGACCCTACGATGAGCAGTTCTTC	CAIKGGTGPYDEQFF
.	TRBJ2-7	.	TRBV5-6	TGTGCCAGCAGCTTGGAGACAGCGAGCTCCTACGAGCAGTACTTC	CASSLETASSYEQYF
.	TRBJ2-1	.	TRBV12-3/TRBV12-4	TGTGCCAGCCCATTTGTCCATGAGCAGTTCTTC	CASPFVHEQFF
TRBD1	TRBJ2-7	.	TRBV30	TGTGCCTGGAGTAGGATTGTAGGGGGCGAGGGGTACGAGCAGTACTTC	CAWSRIVGGEGYEQYF
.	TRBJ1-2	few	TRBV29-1	TGCAGCGTTCGTACAGGGCACTATGGCTACACCTTC	CSVRTGHYGYTF
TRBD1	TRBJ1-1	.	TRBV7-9	TGTGCCAGCAGCTACGACAGGGGAACACCTGAAGCTTTCTTT	CASSYDRGTPEAFF
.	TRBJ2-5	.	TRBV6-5	TGTGCCAGCCTGCATGCGGAGACCCAGTACTTC	CASLHAETQYF
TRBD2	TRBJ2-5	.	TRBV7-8	TGTGCCAGCAGCTTAAGGCGGGAGGGATGGTTGCGGGAGACCCAGTACTTC	CASSLRREGWLRETQYF